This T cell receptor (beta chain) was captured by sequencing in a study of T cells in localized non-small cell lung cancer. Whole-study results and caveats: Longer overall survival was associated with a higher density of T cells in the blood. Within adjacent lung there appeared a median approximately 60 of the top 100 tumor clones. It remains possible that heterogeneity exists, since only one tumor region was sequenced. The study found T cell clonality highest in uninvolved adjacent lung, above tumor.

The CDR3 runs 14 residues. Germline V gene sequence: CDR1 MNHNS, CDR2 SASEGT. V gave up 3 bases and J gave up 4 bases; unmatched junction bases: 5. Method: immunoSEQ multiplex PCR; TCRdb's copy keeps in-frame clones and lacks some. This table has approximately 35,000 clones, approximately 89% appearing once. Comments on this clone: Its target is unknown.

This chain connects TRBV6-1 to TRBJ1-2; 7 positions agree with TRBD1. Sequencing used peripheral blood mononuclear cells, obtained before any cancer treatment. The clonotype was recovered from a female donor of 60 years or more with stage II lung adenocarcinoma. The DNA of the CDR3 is TGTGCCAGCAGTGAGAACAGGGGCGGCTATGGCTACACCTTC. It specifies CASSENRGGYGYTF.